A selection of T cell receptor beta chains follows, all from one sample in a study of blood T cell repertoires in COVID-19. The protocol was immunoSEQ multiplex PCR, while the TCRdb copy is restricted to in-frame clones and leaves out a portion. The repertoire has over 35,000 clones, about four fifths of them found once; the top ten carry 35% to 45%. Specimen: peripheral blood. These receptors originate from a man aged 35 to 55 with active or convalescent COVID-19. Each CDR3 is given with its conserved first and last residue. A D gene is named only where the DNA matches it firmly. Some rows mark clone size as missing; the rest say once, few, many or name a class of expanded clone.

J,D,V,size,CDR3
TRBJ1-2,TRBD1,TRBV4-1,.,CASSDRTGQSNGYTF
TRBJ1-1,.,TRBV5-1,few,CASSLEYVGGGTEAFF
TRBJ2-1,TRBD2,TRBV7-9,.,CASSLTGLADHNEQFF
TRBJ1-1,.,TRBV19,.,CASTSSVNTEAFF
TRBJ2-1,.,TRBV2,.,CASRLETGGNSYNEQFF
TRBJ2-7,TRBD1,TRBV6-5,.,CASTDRFEQYF
TRBJ2-2,.,TRBV7-9,.,CASSLLRAGLNTGELFF
TRBJ2-2,TRBD2,TRBV6-5,once,CASSFSGRTSGELFF
TRBJ1-1,.,TRBV10-2,.,CAATDDRSFEAFF
TRBJ1-4,.,TRBV27,.,CASSPRSWREKLFF
TRBJ1-2,TRBD1,TRBV6-2/TRBV6-3,.,CASSRYRGANYGYTF
TRBJ1-1,.,TRBV14,.,CASSQEPPRVNTEAFF
TRBJ2-3,.,TRBV20-1,few,CSAKPGDTQYF
TRBJ2-1,TRBD1,TRBV29-1,.,CSVSGTGIGNEQFF
TRBJ2-3,TRBD2,TRBV29-1,.,CSVDGISGRGDTQYF
TRBJ2-1,TRBD2,TRBV5-1,.,CASSQKSLAGGNEQFF
TRBJ2-7,TRBD1,TRBV14,.,CASSLTGEPSSYEQYF
TRBJ1-2,.,TRBV5-6,.,CASSLEVRVGYTF
TRBJ1-5,.,TRBV7-2,.,CASSLTRVGNQPQHF
TRBJ1-5,TRBD1,TRBV2,.,CASRGTGGQPQHF
TRBJ1-3,.,TRBV5-1,.,CASSLPGFGNTIYF
TRBJ2-2,.,TRBV5-6,.,CASSSYQRLPTGELFF
TRBJ2-2,.,TRBV4-2,once,CASSQDRGGTGELFF
TRBJ2-3,.,TRBV6-6,.,CASSPYEGRADTQYF
TRBJ2-5,TRBD1,TRBV2,.,CASSQGQGTQETQYF
TRBJ1-5,.,TRBV7-2,.,CASSSKSQAPQHF
TRBJ1-2,TRBD1,TRBV19,.,CASSIGGGGGSNYGYTF
TRBJ1-3,TRBD1,TRBV15,.,CATSVRQGSGNTIYF
TRBJ1-2,.,TRBV28,.,CASSQGTNYGYTF
TRBJ2-3,TRBD2,TRBV9,.,CASSPNVAGVNTDTQYF
TRBJ1-1,TRBD1,TRBV7-6,.,CASSPKPGTGNMNTEAFF
TRBJ2-5,TRBD1,TRBV24-1,.,CATSDSGQGGSRETQYF
TRBJ2-1,TRBD1,TRBV5-1,.,CASSLAGTVYNEQFF
TRBJ2-3,TRBD2,TRBV19,.,CASGPGGASTDTQYF
TRBJ2-2,.,TRBV19,.,CASSNRDLYTGELFF
TRBJ1-5,.,TRBV24-1,.,CATTSLAGAGPQHF
TRBJ2-1,.,TRBV9,few,CASSVGSITYNEQFF
TRBJ2-1,TRBD2,TRBV29-1,.,CSVEIGAGAPNEQFF
TRBJ1-4,.,TRBV15,.,CATQELQGELFF
TRBJ1-5,TRBD1,TRBV2,.,CASSEQGQGTQPQHF
TRBJ1-4,.,TRBV4-1,.,CASSGPQGMGHEKLFF
TRBJ2-5,.,TRBV18,.,CASSAGDQETQYF
TRBJ1-2,.,TRBV19,.,CASSTLKGGAYGYTF
TRBJ2-1,TRBD2,TRBV29-1,few,CSVSTGTSGVNEQFF
TRBJ2-7,TRBD2,TRBV20-1,.,CSVTSGHEQYF
TRBJ1-1,.,TRBV27,.,CASSLMGTRNTEAFF
TRBJ1-2,.,TRBV6-5,few,CASRTHRVGYTF
TRBJ2-4,TRBD1,TRBV30,.,CAWSGGGGTGSLKNIQYF
TRBJ2-4,TRBD1,TRBV28,.,CASSSPGTVANIQYF
TRBJ2-1,TRBD2,TRBV11-3,.,CASSLRGEYNEQFF
TRBJ1-1,.,TRBV5-6,.,CASSVGWEVVNTEAFF
TRBJ2-1,TRBD2,TRBV19,.,CASSYRGTSEHNEQFF
TRBJ2-1,TRBD2,TRBV7-9,.,CASSLDRGGTSGIGEQFF
TRBJ1-5,TRBD1,TRBV4-1,once,CASSQDTGEKSNQPQHF
TRBJ2-3,TRBD2,TRBV4-1,.,CASSPRLAGRSTDTQYF
TRBJ2-1,TRBD2,TRBV30,.,CAWSVRLAGGEQFF
TRBJ1-1,TRBD1,TRBV9,few,CASSDVGGSAFF